The table lists the clone carrying this T cell receptor (beta chain) with a few counts. Its specificity is unknown. With V trimmed by 6 bases and J by 5 bases, 6 bases remained unmatched. The germline V gene encodes CDR1 MDHEN and CDR2 SYDVKM. CDR3 length: 14 residues. Attachment of unique molecular identifiers to individual cDNA molecules was performed. TCRdb ran MiXCR on the 5' RACE reads and lists one entry per CDR3 protein. The repertoire has approximately 81,000 distinct CDR3 sequences, around 5.6% of them found once; the top ten carry roughly 7.8%. This record comes from a study of early T cells in non-severe SARS-CoV-2 infection. The overall study: With bulk RNA from unsorted whole blood as input, sequencing yielded unpaired chains. Study-level findings and limits: The matching step, a VDJdb search, favored anti-spike CD8 responses and missed private and CD4 specificities.

The origin of this receptor is an adult who was a healthcare worker with PCR-confirmed SARS-CoV-2 infection or an uninfected control (not recorded which). Sequenced material: whole blood. The chain joins TRBV28 to TRBJ2-2, with TRBD1 matching over 7 bases. The DNA of the CDR3 is TGTGCCAGCAGCCTACAGGGACAGACCGGGGAGCTGTTTTTT. Encoded protein: CASSLQGQTGELFF.